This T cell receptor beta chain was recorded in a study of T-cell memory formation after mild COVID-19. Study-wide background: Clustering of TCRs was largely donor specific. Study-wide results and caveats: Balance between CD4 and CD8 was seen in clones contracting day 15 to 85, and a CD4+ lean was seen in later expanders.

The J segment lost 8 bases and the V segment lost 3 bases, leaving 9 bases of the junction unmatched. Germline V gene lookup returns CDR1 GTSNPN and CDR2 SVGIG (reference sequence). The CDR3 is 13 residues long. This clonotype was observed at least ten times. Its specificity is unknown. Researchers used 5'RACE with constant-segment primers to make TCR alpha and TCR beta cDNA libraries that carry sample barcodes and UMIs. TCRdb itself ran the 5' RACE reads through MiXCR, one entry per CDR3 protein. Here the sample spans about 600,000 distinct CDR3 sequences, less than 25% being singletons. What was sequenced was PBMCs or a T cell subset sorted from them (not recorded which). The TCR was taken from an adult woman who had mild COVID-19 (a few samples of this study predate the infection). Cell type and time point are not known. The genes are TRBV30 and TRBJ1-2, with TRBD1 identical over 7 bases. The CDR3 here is CAWSATGADGYTF. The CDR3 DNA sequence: TGTGCCTGGAGCGCTACAGGGGCTGACGGCTACACCTTC. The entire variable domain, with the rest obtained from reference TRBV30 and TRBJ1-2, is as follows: SQTIHQWPATLVQPVGSPLSLECTVEGTSNPNLYWYRQAAGRGLQLLFYSVGIGQISSEVPQNLSASRPQDRQFILSSKKLLLSDSGFYLCAWSATGADGYTFGSGTRLTVV.